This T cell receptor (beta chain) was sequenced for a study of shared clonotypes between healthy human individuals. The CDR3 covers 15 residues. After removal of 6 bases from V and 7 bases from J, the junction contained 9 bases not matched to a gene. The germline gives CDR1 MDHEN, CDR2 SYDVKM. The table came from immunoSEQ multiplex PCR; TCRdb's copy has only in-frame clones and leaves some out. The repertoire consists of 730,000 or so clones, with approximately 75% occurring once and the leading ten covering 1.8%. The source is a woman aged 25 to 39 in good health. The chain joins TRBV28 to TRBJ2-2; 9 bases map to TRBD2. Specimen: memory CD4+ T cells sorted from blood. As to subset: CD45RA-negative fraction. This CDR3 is CASRLSGSWGGELFF. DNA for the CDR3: TGTGCCAGCAGGCTTAGCGGGAGCTGGGGCGGGGAGCTGTTTTTT.